This T cell receptor (beta chain) was obtained from a study of blood T cells in healthy people across ages (dated by TCRdb to between 2014 and 2016). About the study as a whole: Template switching captured roughly one uniquely barcoded TCR beta cDNA molecule per two T cells in model experiments. The study measured age-related changes in TCR beta repertoire diversity using deep sequencing normalized with unique cDNA molecular identifiers. Four age groups were formed from the donors: young (average approximately 17 years), middle-aged (less than 40), aged (62) and long-lived (around 80). Donors of different ages were randomly distributed across sequencing lanes to avoid experimental bias. The study analyzed two additional independent replicas of 1 million unique cDNA reads from the same blood draw for two donors, one aged 18 to 29 and one aged 80 or older. General conclusions and limits of the study: Total diversity estimates from one million sequenced T cells were considered lower bounds and underestimates. As age increased, observed TCR beta diversity per million T cells dropped in a roughly linear way, and a significant reduction was already evident by age 40. A strong correlation was found between observed TCR beta diversity and the percentage of naive T cells measured by flow cytometry. Compared with the aged group, the long-lived group had more naive CD4+ T cells, fewer expanded clones and increased TCR diversity, a pattern suggesting age selection. Because donor CMV infection status was unknown, age-related changes in expanded clonotypes were potentially confounded. Bulk unsorted PBMC profiling prevented conclusive comparison of naive and antigen-experienced compartments.

Library generation was performed with 5' RACE. Sequenced on an Illumina HiSeq 2500. A second PCR of roughly 6 to 11 cycles was run with a J-beta primer mix and a sample-barcoded 5' primer. A template-switch 5' adaptor carrying 12 random nucleotides introduced a unique molecular identifier onto each TCR beta cDNA molecule. Each sample yielded at least 2.5 million CDR3-containing paired-end reads. First-strand cDNA was synthesized from all RNA with the Mint cDNA synthesis kit, primed by a TRBC-specific oligonucleotide. Following uracil-DNA glycosylase treatment, a first 18-cycle PCR with universal primers M1SS and BC2_uni_R was performed on all cDNA. The paper's data handling went like this. Normalization of each sample was performed by random selection of 1 million high-quality reads, each carrying a distinct molecular identifier. Reads with shared molecular identifiers were discarded instead of being binned into consensus sequences. MiTCR, set to a Q25 quality threshold and the strictest error-elimination algorithm, was used for CDR3 identification, clonotype clustering and error correction. A nonparametric unseen species model with Euler transformation was used to estimate a lower bound on total TCR beta diversity. TCRdb handled the public reads itself, with Q25 trimming in fastp and clone calling in MiXCR, and kept productive beta chains. Entries that share a CDR3 protein sequence are merged under the most common genes and DNA. These V and J calls derive from TCRdb rather than the authors' analysis. The sample table shows 500,000 to 600,000 distinct CDR3 sequences, and 27% are seen once. Less than 20% of the sample goes to the ten largest clones.

A distance of 10 bases separates the germline ends of V and J, which lose 1 base and 9 bases respectively. The CDR3 starts with the cysteine, ends with the phenylalanine, and has 13 residues. The sequence is cut down to CDR3 DNA, 39 bases in frame from base 1. For CDR1 and CDR2, the germline V gene lists LGHNT and FRNRAP. The roughly 39 donors, aged about 6 to 95 years, were systemically healthy Caucasian individuals from Russia. Each donor gave about 9.2 milliliters of peripheral blood, drawn into EDTA-treated Vacutainer tubes. Ficoll-Paque density-gradient centrifugation was used to isolate PBMCs, with at least 7 million obtained per sample. Trizol reagent was used to extract total RNA from PBMCs, with at least 5 micrograms per sample. For every donor, an aliquot of PBMCs went through flow cytometry to measure the percentages of naive CD45RAhigh/CD27high T cells. About this clonotype: Its binding antigen is unknown. No quality values exist for individual bases; no much larger clone is one base distant.

This TCR was recovered from a woman between 65 and 79 years old in good health. The chain links TRBV12-5 with TRBJ2-1, and the D gene may be TRBD1, 7 bases matching. Sequences were obtained from blood. The CDR3 protein sequence reads: CASGLDRGGEQFF. Here is the DNA: TGTGCTAGTGGTTTGGACAGGGGAGGTGAGCAGTTCTTC.